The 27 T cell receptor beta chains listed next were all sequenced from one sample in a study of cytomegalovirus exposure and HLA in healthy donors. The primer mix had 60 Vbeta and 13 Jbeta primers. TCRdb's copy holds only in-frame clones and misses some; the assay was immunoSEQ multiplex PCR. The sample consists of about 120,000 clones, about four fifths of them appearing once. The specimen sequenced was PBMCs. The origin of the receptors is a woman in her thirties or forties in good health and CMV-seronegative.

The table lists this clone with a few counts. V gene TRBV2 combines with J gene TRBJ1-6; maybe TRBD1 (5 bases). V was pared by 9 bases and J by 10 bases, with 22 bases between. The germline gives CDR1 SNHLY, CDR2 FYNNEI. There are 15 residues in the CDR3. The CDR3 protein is CARWGQPNRLSPLHF. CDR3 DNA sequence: TGTGCCAGATGGGGCCAACCTAATAGACTCTCACCCCTCCACTTT.

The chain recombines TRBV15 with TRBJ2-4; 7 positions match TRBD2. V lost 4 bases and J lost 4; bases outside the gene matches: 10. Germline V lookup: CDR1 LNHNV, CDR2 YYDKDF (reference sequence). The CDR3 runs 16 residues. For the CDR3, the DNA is TGTGCCACCAGCAAAGCACCCCAGGGAGGGAAAAACATTCAGTACTTC. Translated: CATSKAPQGGKNIQYF.

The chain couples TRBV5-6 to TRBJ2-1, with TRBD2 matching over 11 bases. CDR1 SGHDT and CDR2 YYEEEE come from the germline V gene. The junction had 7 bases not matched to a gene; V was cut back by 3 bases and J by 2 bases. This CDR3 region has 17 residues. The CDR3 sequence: CASSSTSGGTTYNEQFF. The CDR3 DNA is TGTGCCAGCAGCTCTACTAGCGGGGGTACCACCTACAATGAGCAGTTCTTC.

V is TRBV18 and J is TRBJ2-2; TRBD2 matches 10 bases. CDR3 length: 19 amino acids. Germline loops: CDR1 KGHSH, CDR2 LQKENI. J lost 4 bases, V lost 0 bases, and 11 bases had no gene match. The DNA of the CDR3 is TGTGCCAGCTCACCACCGAAAGGAGCAGCGGGAGGGCTCACCGGGGAGCTGTTTTTT. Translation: CASSPPKGAAGGLTGELFF.

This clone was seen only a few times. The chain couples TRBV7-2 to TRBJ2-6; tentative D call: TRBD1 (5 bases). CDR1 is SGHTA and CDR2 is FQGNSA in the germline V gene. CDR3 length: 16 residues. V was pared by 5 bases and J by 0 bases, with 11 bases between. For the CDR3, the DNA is TGTGCCAGCAGCCCAGACAGACCCTCTGGGGCCAACGTCCTGACTTTC. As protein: CASSPDRPSGANVLTF. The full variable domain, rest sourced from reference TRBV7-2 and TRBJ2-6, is GAGVSQSPSNKVTEKGKDVELRCDPISGHTALYWYRQSLGQGLEFLIYFQGNSAPDKSGLPSDRFSAERTGGSVSTLTIQRTQQEDSAVYLCASSPDRPSGANVLTFGAGSRLTVL.

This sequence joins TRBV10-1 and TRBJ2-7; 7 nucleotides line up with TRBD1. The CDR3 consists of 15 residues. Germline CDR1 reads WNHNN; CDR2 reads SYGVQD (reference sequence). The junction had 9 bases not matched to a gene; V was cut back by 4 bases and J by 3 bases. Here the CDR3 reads CASSASDRAYYEQYF. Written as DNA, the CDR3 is TGCGCCAGCAGTGCCAGTGACAGGGCCTACTACGAGCAGTACTTC.

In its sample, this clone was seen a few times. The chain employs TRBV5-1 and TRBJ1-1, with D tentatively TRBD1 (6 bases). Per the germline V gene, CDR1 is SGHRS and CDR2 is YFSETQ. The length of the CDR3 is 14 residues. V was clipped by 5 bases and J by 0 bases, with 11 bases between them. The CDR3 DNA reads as TGCGCCAGCAGAACTGGACAGATGAACACTGAAGCTTTCTTT. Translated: CASRTGQMNTEAFF.

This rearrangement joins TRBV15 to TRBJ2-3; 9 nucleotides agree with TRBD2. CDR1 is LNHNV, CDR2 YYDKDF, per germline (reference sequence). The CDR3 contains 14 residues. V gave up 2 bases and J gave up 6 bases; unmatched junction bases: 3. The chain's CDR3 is CATSRRTSVDTQYF. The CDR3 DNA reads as TGTGCCACCAGCAGACGGACTAGCGTCGATACGCAGTATTTT.

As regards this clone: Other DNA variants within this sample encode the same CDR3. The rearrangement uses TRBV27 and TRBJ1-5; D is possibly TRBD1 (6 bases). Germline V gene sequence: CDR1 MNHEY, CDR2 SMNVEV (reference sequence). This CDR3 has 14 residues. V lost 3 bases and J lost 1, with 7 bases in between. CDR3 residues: CASSFQGSNQPQHF. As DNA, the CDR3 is TGTGCCAGCAGTTTCCAGGGGAGCAATCAGCCCCAGCATTTT.

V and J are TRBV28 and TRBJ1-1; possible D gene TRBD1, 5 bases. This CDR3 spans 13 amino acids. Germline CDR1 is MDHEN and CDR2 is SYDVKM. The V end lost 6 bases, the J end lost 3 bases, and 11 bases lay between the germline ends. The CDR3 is CASRRGLHTEAFF. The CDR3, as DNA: TGTGCCAGCAGGCGGGGGTTACACACTGAAGCTTTCTTT.

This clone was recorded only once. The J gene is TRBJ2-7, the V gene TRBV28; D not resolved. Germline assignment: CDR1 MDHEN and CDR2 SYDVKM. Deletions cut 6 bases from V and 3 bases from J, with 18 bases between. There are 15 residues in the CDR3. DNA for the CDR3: TGTGCCAGCAGCTTCCCCGGGTCGCTCGTCTACGAGCAGTACTTC. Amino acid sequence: CASSFPGSLVYEQYF.

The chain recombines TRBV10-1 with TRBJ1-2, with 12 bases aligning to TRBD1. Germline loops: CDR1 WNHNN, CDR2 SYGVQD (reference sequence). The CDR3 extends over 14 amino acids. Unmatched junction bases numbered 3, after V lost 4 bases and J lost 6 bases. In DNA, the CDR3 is TGCGCCAGCAGTGGGGGACAGGGGGCCAATGGCTACACCTTC. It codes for CASSGGQGANGYTF.

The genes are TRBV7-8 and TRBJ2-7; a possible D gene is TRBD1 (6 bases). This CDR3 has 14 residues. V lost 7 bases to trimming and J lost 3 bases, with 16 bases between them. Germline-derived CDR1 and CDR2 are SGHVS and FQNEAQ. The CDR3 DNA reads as TGTGCCAGCATGATTACGGCAGGGGACTACGAGCAGTACTTC. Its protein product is CASMITAGDYEQYF. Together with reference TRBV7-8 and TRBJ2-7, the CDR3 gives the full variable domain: GAGVSQSPRYKVAKRGQDVALRCDPISGHVSLFWYQQALGQGPEFLTYFQNEAQLDKSGLPSDRFFAERPEGSVSTLKIQRTQQEDSAVYLCASMITAGDYEQYFGPGTRLTVT.

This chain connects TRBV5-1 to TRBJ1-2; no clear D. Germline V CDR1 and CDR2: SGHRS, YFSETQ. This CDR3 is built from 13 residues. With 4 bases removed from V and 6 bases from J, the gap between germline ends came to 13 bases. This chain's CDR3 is CASSVSGRHGYTF. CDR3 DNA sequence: TGCGCCAGCAGCGTCTCCGGGAGGCATGGCTACACCTTC.

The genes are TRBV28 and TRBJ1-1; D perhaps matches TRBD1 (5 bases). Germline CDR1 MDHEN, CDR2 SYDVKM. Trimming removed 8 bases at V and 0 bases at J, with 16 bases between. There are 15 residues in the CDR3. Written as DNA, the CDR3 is TGTGCCAGCCGATTTCCGACAGCCATGAACACTGAAGCTTTCTTT. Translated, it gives CASRFPTAMNTEAFF.

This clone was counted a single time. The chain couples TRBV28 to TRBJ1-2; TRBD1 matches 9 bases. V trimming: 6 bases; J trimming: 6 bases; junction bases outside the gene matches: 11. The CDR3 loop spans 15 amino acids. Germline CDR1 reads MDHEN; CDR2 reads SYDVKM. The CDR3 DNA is TGTGCCAGCAGCTCGCTGGGACAGGGCGTTGATGGCTACACCTTC. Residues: CASSSLGQGVDGYTF.

Written as DNA, the CDR3 is TGTGCCAGCAGCCGAGCGGGGGGATACACAGATACGCAGTATTTT. Its protein product is CASSRAGGYTDTQYF. The chain has TRBV7-3 and TRBJ2-3, with 9 bases aligning to TRBD2. The CDR3 totals 15 residues. Trimming cost V 5 bases and J 2 bases; bases outside gene matches: 5. CDR1 and CDR2 from the germline V gene are SGHTA and FQGTGA.

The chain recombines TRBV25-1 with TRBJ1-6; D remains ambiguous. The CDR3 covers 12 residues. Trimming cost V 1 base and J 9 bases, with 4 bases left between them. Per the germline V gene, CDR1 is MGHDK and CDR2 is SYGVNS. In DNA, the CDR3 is TGTGCCAGCAGTGAATCGGGTTCACCCCTCCACTTT. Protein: CASSESGSPLHF.

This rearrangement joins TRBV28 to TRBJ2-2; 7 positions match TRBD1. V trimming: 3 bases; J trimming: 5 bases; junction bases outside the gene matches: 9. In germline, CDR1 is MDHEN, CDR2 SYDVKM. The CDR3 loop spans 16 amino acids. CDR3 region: CASSFDGRGFTGELFF. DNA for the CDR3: TGTGCCAGCAGTTTCGATGGCAGGGGGTTTACCGGGGAGCTGTTTTTT.

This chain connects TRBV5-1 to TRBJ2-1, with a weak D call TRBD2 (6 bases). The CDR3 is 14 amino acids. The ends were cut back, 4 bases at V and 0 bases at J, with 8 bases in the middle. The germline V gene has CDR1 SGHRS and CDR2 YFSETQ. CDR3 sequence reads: CASSPGDSYNEQFF. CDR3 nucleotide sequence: TGCGCCAGCAGCCCGGGGGACTCCTACAATGAGCAGTTCTTC.

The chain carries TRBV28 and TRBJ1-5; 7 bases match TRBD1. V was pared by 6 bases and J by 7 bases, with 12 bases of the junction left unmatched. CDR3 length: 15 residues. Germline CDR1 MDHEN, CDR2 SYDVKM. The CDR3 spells CASSYLQGGRQPQHF. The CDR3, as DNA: TGTGCCAGCAGCTACCTTCAGGGGGGAAGACAGCCCCAGCATTTT. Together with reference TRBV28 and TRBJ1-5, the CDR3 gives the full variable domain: DVKVTQSSRYLVKRTGEKVFLECVQDMDHENMFWYRQDPGLGLRLIYFSYDVKMKEKGDIPEGYSVSREKKERFSLILESASTNQTSMYLCASSYLQGGRQPQHFGDGTRLSIL.

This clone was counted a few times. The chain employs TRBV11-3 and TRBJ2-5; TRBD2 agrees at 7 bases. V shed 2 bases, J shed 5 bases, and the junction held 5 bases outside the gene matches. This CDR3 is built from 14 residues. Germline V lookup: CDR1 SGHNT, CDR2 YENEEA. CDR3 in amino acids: CASSLRAGVETQYF. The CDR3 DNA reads TGTGCCAGCAGCTTACGGGCGGGAGTGGAGACCCAGTACTTC.

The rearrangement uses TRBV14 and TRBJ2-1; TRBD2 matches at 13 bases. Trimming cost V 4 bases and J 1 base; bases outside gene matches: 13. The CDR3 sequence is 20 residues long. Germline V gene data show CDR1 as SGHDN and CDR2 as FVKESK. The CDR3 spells CASSLRTSGSPYGSYNEQFF. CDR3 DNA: TGTGCCAGCAGCCTCCGGACTAGCGGGAGTCCGTATGGTTCCTACAATGAGCAGTTCTTC.

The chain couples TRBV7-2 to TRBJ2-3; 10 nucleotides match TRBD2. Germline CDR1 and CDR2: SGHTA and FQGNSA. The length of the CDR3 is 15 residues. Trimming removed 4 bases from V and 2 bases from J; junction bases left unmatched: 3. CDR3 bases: TGTGCCAGCAGCTATAGCGGGAGGATCACAGATACGCAGTATTTT. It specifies CASSYSGRITDTQYF. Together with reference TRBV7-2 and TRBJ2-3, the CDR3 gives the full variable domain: GAGVSQSPSNKVTEKGKDVELRCDPISGHTALYWYRQSLGQGLEFLIYFQGNSAPDKSGLPSDRFSAERTGGSVSTLTIQRTQQEDSAVYLCASSYSGRITDTQYFGPGTRLTVL.

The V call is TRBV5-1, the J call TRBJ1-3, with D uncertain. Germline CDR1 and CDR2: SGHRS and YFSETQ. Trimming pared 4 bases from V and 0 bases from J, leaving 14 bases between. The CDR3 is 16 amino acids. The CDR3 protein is CASSPSLDNSGNTIYF. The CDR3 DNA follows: TGCGCCAGCAGCCCATCCTTAGACAACTCTGGAAACACCATATATTTT. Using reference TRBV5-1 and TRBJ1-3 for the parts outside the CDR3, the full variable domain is KAGVTQTPRYLIKTRGQQVTLSCSPISGHRSVSWYQQTPGQGLQFLFEYFSETQRNKGNFPGRFSGRQFSNSRSEMNVSTLELGDSALYLCASSPSLDNSGNTIYFGEGSWLTVV.

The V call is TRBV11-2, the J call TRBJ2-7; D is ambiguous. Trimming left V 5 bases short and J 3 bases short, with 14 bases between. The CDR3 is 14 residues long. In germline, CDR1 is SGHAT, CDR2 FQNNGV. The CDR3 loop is CASSDWVGIYEQYF. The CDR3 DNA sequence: TGTGCCAGCAGCGACTGGGTAGGAATCTACGAGCAGTACTTC.

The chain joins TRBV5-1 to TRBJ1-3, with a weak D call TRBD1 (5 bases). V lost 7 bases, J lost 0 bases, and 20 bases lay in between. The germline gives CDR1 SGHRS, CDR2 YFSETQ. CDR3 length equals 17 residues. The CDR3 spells CASARSPIDSSGNTIYF. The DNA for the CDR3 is TGCGCCAGCGCTCGCAGTCCCATTGACAGCTCTGGAAACACCATATATTTT.